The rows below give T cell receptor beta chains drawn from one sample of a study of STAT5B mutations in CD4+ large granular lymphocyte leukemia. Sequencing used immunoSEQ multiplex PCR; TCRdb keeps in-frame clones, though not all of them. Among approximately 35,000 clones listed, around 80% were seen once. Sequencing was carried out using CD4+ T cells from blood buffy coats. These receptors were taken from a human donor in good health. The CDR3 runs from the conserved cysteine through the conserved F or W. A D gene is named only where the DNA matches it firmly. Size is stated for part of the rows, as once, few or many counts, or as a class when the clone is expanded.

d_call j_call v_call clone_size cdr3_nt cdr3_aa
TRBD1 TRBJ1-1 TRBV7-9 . TGTGCCAGCAAAGTGGGACAGGGCTGGACTGAAGCTTTCTTT CASKVGQGWTEAFF
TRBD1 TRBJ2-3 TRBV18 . TGTGCCAGCTCACCGGACAGGGCGGGTCCGGGTGGAACGCAGTATTTT CASSPDRAGPGGTQYF
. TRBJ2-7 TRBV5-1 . TGCGCCAGCAGCCCGGACTCCTACGAGCAGTACTTC CASSPDSYEQYF
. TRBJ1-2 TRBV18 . TGTGCCAGCTCACCATTCTTATATGGCTACACCTTC CASSPFLYGYTF
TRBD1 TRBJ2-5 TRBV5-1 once TGCGCCAGCAGCTTGGCCGGACAGGGTCCCGAGACCCAGTACTTC CASSLAGQGPETQYF
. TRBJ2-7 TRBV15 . TGTGCCACCAGCAGAGACCCAGGGAACTACGAGCAGTACTTC CATSRDPGNYEQYF
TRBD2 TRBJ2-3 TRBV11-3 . TGTGCCAGCAGCTTCGGTCTAGCGGGCACAGATACGCAGTATTTT CASSFGLAGTDTQYF
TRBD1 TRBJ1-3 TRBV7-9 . TGTGCCAGCAGCTTAGCCCCCAGGACAGGGAAGAACACCATATATTTT CASSLAPRTGKNTIYF
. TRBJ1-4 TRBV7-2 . TGTGCCAGCAGCCCCTACAGTGCAACTAATGAAAAACTGTTTTTT CASSPYSATNEKLFF
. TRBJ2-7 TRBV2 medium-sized TGTGCCAGCAGTGAGAGCAGATACGAGCAGTACTTC CASSESRYEQYF
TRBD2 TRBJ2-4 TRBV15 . TGTGCCACCAGCAGAGATGGTAGCGGGAGTTACATTCAGTACTTC CATSRDGSGSYIQYF
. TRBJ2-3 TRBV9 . TGTGCCAGCAGCGGATCTAGCACAGATACGCAGTATTTT CASSGSSTDTQYF
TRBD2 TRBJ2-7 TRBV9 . TGTGCCAGCAGCGTAGTAAAAAGAGTAATGGTACTAGCGGGAGTCTACGAGCAGTACTTC CASSVVKRVMVLAGVYEQYF
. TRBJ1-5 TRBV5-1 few TGCGCCAGCAGCTTGGAGGGCTTCAATCAGCCCCAGCATTTT CASSLEGFNQPQHF
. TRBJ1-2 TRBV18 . TGTGCCAGCTCACTGGACGGCTATGGCTACACCTTC CASSLDGYGYTF
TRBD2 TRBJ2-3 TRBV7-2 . TGTGCCAGCAGCAGGAAACTAGCGGGCAGAGAGACAGATACGCAGTATTTT CASSRKLAGRETDTQYF
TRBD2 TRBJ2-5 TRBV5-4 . TGTGCCAGCAGCTTGGCTCCGCGGGGGAGAGAGACCCAGTACTTC CASSLAPRGRETQYF
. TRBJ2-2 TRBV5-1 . TGCGCCAGCAGCTTGGTTCCATTCGCGAACACCGGGGAGCTGTTTTTT CASSLVPFANTGELFF
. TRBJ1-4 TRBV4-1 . TGCGCCAGCAGCCAAGAGGCATCCCGGGCATCAACTAATGAAAAACTGTTTTTT CASSQEASRASTNEKLFF
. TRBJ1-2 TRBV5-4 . TGTGCCAGCAGCTTATCGAGGGCTTCGCGTGGCTACACCTTC CASSLSRASRGYTF
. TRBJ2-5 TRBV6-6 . TGTGCCAGCCGAAACAACCGGGGGCGGGAGACCCAGTACTTC CASRNNRGRETQYF
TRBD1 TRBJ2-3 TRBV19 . TGTGCCAGTAGCCCGACAGGGTCAGATACGCAGTATTTT CASSPTGSDTQYF
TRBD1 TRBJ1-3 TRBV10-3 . TGTGCCACATCAAGCCGGCAGGGGGCAAGTGGAAACACCATATATTTT CATSSRQGASGNTIYF
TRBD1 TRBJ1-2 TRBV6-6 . TGTGCCAGCGGAAACGCACAGGGGAACTATGGCTACACCTTC CASGNAQGNYGYTF
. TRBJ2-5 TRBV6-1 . TGTGCCAGCAACCGGGTCCCCGCAGGGCAAGAGACCCAGTACTTC CASNRVPAGQETQYF
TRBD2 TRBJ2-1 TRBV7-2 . TGTGCCAGCAGATCTAGCGGGAGCTCCTACAATGAGCAGTTCTTC CASRSSGSSYNEQFF
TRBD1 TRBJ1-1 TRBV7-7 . TGTGCCAGCAGCCCCTGGACAGGTTCATTCATGAACACTGAAGCTTTCTTT CASSPWTGSFMNTEAFF
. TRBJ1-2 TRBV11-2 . TGTGCCAGCAGCCGACAGATCTATGGCTACACCTTC CASSRQIYGYTF
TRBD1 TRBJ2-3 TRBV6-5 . TGTGCCAGCAGTCCTCGGAGACAGGGTGATACGCAGTATTTT CASSPRRQGDTQYF
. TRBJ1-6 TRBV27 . TGTGCCAGCAGTTTATCGGCCTGGGGGAGGAATTCACCCCTCCACTTT CASSLSAWGRNSPLHF
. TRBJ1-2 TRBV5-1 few TGCGCCAGCAGCCAGGAGGGTGGGGGATATGGCTACACCTTC CASSQEGGGYGYTF
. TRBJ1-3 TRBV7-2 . TGTGCCAGCAGCCGACCGGGCTCTGGAAACACCATATATTTT CASSRPGSGNTIYF
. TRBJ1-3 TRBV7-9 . TGTGCCAGCAGCTTAGGGGAGAGCTCTGGAAACACCATATATTTT CASSLGESSGNTIYF
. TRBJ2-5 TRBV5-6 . TGTGCCAGCAGCTTGGGGGGGCACCCCCAAGAGACCCAGTACTTC CASSLGGHPQETQYF
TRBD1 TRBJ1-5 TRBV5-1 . TGCGCCAGCAGCTTGGGACCTACAGGGGGAGGCAATCAGCCCCAGCATTTT CASSLGPTGGGNQPQHF
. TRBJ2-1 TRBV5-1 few TGCGCCAGCCAACCCTGGGACTTCTACAATGAGCAGTTCTTC CASQPWDFYNEQFF
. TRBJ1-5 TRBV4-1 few TGCGCCAGCAGCCACCCTGACAGGAATCAGCCCCAGCATTTT CASSHPDRNQPQHF
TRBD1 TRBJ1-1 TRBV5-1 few TGCGCCAGCAGCGAACGACAGGGTGCCTTTGAAGCTTTCTTT CASSERQGAFEAFF
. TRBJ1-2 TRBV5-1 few TGCGCCAGCAGCTTTTCAGGGACTAACTATGGCTACACCTTC CASSFSGTNYGYTF
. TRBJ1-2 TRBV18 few TGTGCCAGCTCACCGGGGGAGGCGGAGGGCTACACCTTC CASSPGEAEGYTF
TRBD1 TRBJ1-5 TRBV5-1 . TGCGCCAGCAGCTTGATGCCCGGGGGGCAGGGGGCTCTAAATCAGCCCCAGCATTTT CASSLMPGGQGALNQPQHF
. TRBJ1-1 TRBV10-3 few TGTGCCATCAGTGACAGGGGCCCCTCGGGGACTGAAGCTTTCTTT CAISDRGPSGTEAFF
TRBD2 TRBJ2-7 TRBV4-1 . TGCGCCAGCAGCCAAGATTCACTAGCGCGCGAGCAGTACTTC CASSQDSLAREQYF
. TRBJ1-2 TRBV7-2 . TGTGCCAGCAGCTTAAACACCTTCTATGGCTACACCTTC CASSLNTFYGYTF
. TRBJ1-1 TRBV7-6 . TGTGCCAGCAGCTTAGCGAACCCAGGTCCGAACACTGAAGCTTTCTTT CASSLANPGPNTEAFF
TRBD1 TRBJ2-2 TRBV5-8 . TGTGCCAGCAGCCGGGGACAGGGAGACACCGGGGAGCTGTTTTTT CASSRGQGDTGELFF
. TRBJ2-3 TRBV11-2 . TGTGCCAGCGGCAAACAGGGAGATACAGATACGCAGTATTTT CASGKQGDTDTQYF
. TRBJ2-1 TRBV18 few TGTGCCAGCTCACAGGGGGTGCGGTCCTACAATGAGCAGTTCTTC CASSQGVRSYNEQFF
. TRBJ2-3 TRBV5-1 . TGCGCCAGCAGCTTGTTTGGGGGAGCTTCAGATACGCAGTATTTT CASSLFGGASDTQYF
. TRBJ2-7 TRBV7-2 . TGTGCCAGCCCTGGGAGTCCGGACTACGAGCAGTACTTC CASPGSPDYEQYF
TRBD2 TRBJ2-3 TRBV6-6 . TGTGCCAGCAGTCTAGCGGGGGGGACTAGCACAGATACGCAGTATTTT CASSLAGGTSTDTQYF
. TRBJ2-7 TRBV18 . TGTGCCAGCTCACCCGGGAACGCCTACGAGCAGTACTTC CASSPGNAYEQYF
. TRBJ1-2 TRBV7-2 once TGTGCCAGCAGCTTAGGGGAACGGGGCTACACCTTC CASSLGERGYTF
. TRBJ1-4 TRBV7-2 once TGTGCCAGCAATAGGGGACCTAATGAAAAACTGTTTTTT CASNRGPNEKLFF
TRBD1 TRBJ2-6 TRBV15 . TGTGCCACCTCCGACCAGGGGGCAGGAGGGGCCAACGTCCTGACTTTC CATSDQGAGGANVLTF
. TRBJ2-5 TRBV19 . TGTGCCACCGACCCTAGGGTAGGGTACCAAGAGACCCAGTACTTC CATDPRVGYQETQYF
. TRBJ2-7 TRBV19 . TGTGCCAGTAGTAACCCGGGACACGGGAGAGCCTACGAGCAGTACTTC CASSNPGHGRAYEQYF
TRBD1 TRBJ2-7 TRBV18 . TGTGCCAGCTCACTCACGGGACAGATAACCTACGAGCAGTACTTC CASSLTGQITYEQYF